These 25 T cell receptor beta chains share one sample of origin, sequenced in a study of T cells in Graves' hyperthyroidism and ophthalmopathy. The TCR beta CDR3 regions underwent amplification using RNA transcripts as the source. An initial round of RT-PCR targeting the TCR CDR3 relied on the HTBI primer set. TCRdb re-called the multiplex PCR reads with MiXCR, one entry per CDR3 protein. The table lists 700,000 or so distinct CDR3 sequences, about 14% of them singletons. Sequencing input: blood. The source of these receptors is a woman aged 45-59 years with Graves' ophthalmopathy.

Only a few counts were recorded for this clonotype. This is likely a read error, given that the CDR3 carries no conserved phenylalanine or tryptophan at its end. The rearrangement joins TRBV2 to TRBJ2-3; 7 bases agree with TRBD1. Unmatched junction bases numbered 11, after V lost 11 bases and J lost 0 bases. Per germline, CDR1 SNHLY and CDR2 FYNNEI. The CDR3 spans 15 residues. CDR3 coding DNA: TGTGCCCTCGAAGGGGGCGTCTCTAGCACAGATACGCAGTATCTT. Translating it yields CALEGGVSSTDTQYL.

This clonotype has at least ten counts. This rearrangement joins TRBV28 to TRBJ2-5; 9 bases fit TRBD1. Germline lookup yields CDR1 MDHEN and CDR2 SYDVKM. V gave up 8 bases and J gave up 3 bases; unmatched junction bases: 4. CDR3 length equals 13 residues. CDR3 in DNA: TGTGCCAGCGGACAGGGGACAGAAGAGACCCAGTACTTC. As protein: CASGQGTEETQYF.

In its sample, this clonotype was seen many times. The CDR3 loop reads CAGSGPGGSEQYF. CDR3 coding DNA: TGTGCCGGATCCGGGCCCGGAGGTTCCGAGCAGTACTTC. This rearrangement joins TRBV28 to TRBJ2-7, with D possibly TRBD2 on 5 matching bases. CDR3 size: 13 residues. V shed 11 bases and J shed 6 bases, with 20 bases lying between them. Germline-derived CDR1 and CDR2 are MDHEN and SYDVKM.

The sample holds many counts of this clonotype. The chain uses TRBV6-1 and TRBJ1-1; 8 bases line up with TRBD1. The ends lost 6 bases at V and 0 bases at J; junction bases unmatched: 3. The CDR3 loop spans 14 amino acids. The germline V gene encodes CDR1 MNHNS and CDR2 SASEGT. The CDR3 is CASRRDRLNTEAFF. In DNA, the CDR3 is TGTGCCAGCAGACGGGACAGGTTGAACACTGAAGCTTTCTTT.

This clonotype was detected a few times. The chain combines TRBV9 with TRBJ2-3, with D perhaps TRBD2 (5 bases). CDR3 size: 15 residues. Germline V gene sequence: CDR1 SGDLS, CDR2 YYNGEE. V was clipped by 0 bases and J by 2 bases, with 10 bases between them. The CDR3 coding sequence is TGTGCCAGCAGCGTAGTGGGAGACCCCACAGATACGCAGTATTTT. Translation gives CASSVVGDPTDTQYF.

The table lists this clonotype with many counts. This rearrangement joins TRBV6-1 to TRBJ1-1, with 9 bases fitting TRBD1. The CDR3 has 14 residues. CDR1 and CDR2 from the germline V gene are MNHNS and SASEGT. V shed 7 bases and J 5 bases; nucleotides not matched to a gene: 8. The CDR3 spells CASTKQGAGTEAFF. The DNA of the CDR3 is TGTGCCAGCACAAAACAGGGGGCTGGTACTGAAGCTTTCTTT.

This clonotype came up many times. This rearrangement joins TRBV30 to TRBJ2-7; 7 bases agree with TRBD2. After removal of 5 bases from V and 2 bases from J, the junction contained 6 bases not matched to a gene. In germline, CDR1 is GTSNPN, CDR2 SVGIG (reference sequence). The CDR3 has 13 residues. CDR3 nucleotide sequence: TGTGCCTGGGGAGGGAGGGCCGCCTACGAGCAGTACTTC. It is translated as CAWGGRAAYEQYF.

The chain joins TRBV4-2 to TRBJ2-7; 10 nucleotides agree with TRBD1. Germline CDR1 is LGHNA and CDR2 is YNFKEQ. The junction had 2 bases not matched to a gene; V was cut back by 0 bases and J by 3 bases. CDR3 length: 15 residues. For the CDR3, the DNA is TGTGCCAGCAGCCAAGACCGGACAGGGGGCTACGAGCAGTACTTC. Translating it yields CASSQDRTGGYEQYF.

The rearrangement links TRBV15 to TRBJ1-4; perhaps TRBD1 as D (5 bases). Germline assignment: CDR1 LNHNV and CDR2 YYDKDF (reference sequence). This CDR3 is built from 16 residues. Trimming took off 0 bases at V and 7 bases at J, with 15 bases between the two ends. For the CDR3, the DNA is TGTGCCACCAGCAGAGATGGAGGAAGGGGCCTTGAAAAACTGTTTTTT. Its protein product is CATSRDGGRGLEKLFF.

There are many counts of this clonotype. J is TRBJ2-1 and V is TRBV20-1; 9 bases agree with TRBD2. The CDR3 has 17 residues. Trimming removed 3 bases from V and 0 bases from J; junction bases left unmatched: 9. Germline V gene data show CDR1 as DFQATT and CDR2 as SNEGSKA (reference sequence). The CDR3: CSARPTLAGSSYNEQFF. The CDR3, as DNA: TGCAGTGCTAGGCCTACTCTAGCGGGAAGCTCCTACAATGAGCAGTTCTTC.

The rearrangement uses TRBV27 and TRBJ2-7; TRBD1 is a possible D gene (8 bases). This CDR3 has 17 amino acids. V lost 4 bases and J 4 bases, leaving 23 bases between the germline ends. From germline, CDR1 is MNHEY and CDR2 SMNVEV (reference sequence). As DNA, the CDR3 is TGTGCCAGCAGTTCGACCCGACAGGGGAGGGTCTTGTACGAGCAGTACTTC. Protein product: CASSSTRQGRVLYEQYF.

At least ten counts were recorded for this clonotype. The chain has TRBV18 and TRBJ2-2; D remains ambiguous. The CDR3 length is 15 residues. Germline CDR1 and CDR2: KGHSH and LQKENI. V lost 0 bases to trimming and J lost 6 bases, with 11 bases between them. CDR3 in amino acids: CASSPPLVGAGELFF. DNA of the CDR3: TGTGCCAGCTCACCACCCCTAGTAGGCGCCGGGGAGCTGTTTTTT. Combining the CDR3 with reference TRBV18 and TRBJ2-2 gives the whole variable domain NAGVMQNPRHLVRRRGQEARLRCSPMKGHSHVYWYRQLPEEGLKFMVYLQKENIIDESGMPKERFSAEFPKEGPSILRIQQVVRGDSAAYFCASSPPLVGAGELFFGEGSRLTVL.

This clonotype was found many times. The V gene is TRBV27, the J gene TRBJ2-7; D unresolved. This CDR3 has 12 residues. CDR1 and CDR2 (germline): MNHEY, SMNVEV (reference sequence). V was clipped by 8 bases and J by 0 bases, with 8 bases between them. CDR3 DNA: TGTGCCAGCGCCGGAAGCTCCTACGAGCAGTACTTC. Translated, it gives CASAGSSYEQYF.

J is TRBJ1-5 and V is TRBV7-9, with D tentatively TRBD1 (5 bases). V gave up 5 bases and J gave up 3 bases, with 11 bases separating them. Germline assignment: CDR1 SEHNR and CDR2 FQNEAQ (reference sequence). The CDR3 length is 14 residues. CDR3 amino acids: CASSHTGSNQPQHF. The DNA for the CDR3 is TGTGCCAGCAGCCACACAGGCTCCAATCAGCCCCAGCATTTT.

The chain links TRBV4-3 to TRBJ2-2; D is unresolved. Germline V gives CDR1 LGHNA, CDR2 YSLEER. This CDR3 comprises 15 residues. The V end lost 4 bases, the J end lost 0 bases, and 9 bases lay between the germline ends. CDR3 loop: CASSPFPPNTGELFF. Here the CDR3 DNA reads TGCGCCAGCAGCCCGTTCCCCCCGAACACCGGGGAGCTGTTTTTT.

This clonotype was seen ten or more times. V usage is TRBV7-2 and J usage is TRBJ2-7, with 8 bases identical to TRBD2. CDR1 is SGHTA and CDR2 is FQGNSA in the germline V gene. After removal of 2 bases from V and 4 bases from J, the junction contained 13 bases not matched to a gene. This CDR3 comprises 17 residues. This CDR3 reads CASSLPPLAGSMYEQYF. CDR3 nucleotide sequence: TGTGCCAGCAGCTTACCTCCCTTAGCGGGAAGCATGTACGAGCAGTACTTC.

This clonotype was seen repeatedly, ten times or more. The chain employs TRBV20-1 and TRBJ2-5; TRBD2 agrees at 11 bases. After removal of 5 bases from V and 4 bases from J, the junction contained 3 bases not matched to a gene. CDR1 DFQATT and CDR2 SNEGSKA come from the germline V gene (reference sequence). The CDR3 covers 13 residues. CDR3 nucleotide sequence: TGCAGTGCTGATAGCGGGAGGGTAGAGACCCAGTACTTC. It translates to CSADSGRVETQYF.

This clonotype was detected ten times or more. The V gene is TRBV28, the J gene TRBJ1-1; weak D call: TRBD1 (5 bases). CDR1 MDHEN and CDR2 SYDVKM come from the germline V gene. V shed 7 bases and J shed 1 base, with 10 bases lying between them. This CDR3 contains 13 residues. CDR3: CASTLDKNTEAFF. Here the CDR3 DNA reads TGTGCCAGCACCTTGGACAAGAACACTGAAGCTTTCTTT.

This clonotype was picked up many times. CDR3 DNA: TGTGCCTGGAGTGTTTGGGAAACCTACAATGAGCAGTTCTTC. Amino acids: CAWSVWETYNEQFF. The J gene is TRBJ2-1, the V gene TRBV30; D unresolved. The length of the CDR3 is 14 residues. In germline, CDR1 is GTSNPN, CDR2 SVGIG (reference sequence). Trimming pared 0 bases from V and 2 bases from J, leaving 8 bases between.

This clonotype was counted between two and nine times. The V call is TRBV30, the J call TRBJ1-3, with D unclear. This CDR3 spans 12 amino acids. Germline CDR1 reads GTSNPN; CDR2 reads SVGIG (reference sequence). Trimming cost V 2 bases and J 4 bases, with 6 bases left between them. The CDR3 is CAWSQSGNTIYF. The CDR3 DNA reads TGTGCCTGGAGTCAATCGGGAAACACCATATATTTT. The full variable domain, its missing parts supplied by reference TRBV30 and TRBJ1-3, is SQTIHQWPATLVQPVGSPLSLECTVEGTSNPNLYWYRQAAGRGLQLLFYSVGIGQISSEVPQNLSASRPQDRQFILSSKKLLLSDSGFYLCAWSQSGNTIYFGEGSWLTVV.

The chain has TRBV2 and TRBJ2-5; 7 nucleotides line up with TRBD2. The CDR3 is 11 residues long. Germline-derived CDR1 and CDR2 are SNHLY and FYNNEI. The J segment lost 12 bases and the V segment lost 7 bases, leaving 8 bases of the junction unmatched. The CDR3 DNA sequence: TGTGCCAGCATGCAGCGGGATAAAAAGTACTTC. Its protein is CASMQRDKKYF. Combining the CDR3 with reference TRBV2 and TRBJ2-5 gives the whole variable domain EPEVTQTPSHQVTQMGQEVILRCVPISNHLYFYWYRQILGQKVEFLVSFYNNEISEKSEIFDDQFSVERPDGSNFTLKIRSTKLEDSAMYFCASMQRDKKYFGPGTRLLVL.

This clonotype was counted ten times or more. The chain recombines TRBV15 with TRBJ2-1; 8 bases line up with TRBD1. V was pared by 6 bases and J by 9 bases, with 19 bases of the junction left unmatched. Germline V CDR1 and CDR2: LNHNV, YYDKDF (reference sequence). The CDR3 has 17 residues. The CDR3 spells CATRTDRDAAVGVEQFF. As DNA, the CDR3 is TGTGCCACCAGAACGGACAGGGACGCGGCTGTCGGAGTTGAGCAGTTCTTC.

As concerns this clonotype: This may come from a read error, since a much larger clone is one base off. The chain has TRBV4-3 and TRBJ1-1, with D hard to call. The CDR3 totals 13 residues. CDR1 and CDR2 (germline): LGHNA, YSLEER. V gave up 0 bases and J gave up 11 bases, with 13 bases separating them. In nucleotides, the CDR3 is TGCGCCAGCAGCCAAGACGAGGGATTTAGGGCTTTCTTT. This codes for CASSQDEGFRAFF.

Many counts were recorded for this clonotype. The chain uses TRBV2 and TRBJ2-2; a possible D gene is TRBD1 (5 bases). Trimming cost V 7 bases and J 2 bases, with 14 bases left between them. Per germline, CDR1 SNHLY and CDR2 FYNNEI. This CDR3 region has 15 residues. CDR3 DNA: TGTGCCAGCAAATTTGACAGACTTAACACCGGGGAGCTGTTTTTT. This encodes CASKFDRLNTGELFF.

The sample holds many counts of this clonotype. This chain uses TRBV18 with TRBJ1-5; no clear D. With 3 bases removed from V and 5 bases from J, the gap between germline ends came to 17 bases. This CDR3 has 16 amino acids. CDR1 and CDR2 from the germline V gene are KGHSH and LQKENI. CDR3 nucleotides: TGTGCCAGCTCACCGACTACGGCAGGTCTGGATCAGCCCCAGCATTTT. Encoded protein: CASSPTTAGLDQPQHF.